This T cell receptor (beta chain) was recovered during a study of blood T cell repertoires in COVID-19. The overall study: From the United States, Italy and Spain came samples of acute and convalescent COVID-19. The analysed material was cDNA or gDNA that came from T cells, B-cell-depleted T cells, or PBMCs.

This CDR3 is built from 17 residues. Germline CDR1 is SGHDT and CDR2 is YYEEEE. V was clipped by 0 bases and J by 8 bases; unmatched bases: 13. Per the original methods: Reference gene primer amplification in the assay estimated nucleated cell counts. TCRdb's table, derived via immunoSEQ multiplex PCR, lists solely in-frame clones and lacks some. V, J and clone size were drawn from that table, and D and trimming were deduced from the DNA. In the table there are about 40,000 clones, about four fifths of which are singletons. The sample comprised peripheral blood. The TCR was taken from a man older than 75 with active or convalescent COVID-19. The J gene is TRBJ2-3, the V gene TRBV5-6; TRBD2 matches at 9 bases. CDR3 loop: CASSLGFYSGSPSTQYF. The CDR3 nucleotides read TGTGCCAGCAGCTTGGGTTTTTATAGCGGGAGCCCCAGTACGCAGTATTTT.